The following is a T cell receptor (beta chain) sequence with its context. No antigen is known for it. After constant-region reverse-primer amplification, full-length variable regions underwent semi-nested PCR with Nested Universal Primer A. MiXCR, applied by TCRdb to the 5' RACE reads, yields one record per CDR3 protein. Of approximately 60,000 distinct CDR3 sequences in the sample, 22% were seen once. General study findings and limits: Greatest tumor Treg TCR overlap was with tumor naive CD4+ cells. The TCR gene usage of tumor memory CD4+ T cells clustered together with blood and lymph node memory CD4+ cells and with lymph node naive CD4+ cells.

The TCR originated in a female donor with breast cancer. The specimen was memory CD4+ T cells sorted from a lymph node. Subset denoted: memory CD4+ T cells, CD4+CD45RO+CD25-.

In nucleotides, the CDR3 is TGTGCCAGCAGCCAAGTGGCTAGCGGGAGCGATGAGCAGTTCTTC. It codes for CASSQVASGSDEQFF. V and J are TRBV4-2 and TRBJ2-1; 10 nucleotides agree with TRBD2. The CDR3 has 15 amino acids. Trimming removed 1 base from V and 8 bases from J; junction bases left unmatched: 5. Germline V gives CDR1 LGHNA, CDR2 YNFKEQ.